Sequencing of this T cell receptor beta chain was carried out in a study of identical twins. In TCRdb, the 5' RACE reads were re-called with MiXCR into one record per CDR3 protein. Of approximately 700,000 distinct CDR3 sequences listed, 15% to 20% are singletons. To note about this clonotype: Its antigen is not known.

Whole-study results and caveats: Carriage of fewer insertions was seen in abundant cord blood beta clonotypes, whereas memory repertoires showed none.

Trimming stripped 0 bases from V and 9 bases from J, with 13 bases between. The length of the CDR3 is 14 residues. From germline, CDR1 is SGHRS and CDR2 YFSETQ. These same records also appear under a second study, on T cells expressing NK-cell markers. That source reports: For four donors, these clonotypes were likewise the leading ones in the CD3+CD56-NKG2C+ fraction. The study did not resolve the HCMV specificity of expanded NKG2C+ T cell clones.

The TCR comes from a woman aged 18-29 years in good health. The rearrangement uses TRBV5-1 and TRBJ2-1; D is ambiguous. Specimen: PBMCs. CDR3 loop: CASSLAPELPEQFF. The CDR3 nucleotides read TGCGCCAGCAGCTTGGCCCCGGAGCTCCCTGAGCAGTTCTTC.